The clone carrying this T cell receptor (beta chain) was seen only a few times. Its specificity is unknown. Mismatch with germline at one junction end may stem from a read error. TCRdb passed the RT-PCR reads through MiXCR, listing each CDR3 protein once. The table has about 700,000 distinct CDR3 sequences, around 15% seen once. The data were obtained in a study of response to subunit inactivated influenza vaccine. Study observations and caveats: The study's authors posited that every seasonal influenza vaccination enlists few new T cells.

Germline CDR1 is LNHDA and CDR2 is SQIVND (reference sequence). The CDR3 sequence is 14 residues long. V is TRBV19 and J is TRBJ1-4; TRBD1 is a possible D gene (6 bases). This sample comprised PBMCs from blood, obtained approximately 15 days before vaccination. The sequence was obtained from a man in his fifties who received an inactivated influenza vaccine. The CDR3 DNA follows: TGTGCCAGTAGCAGGACAGAAACGAATGAAAAACTTTTTTTT. This gives the protein CASSRTETNEKLFF. Supplemented by reference TRBV19 and TRBJ1-4, the full variable domain reads DGGITQSPKYLFRKEGQNVTLSCEQNLNHDAMYWYRQDPGQGLRLIYYSQIVNDFQKGDIAEGYSVSREKKESFPLTVTSAQKNPTAFYLCASSRTETNEKLFFGSGTQLSVL.